This is a list of T cell receptor beta chains from one sample in a study of T cell repertoires in cytomegalovirus infection. TCRdb analysed the reads with MiXCR anew, one entry per CDR3 protein. The data contain about 130,000 distinct CDR3 sequences, more than 7% of them singletons. The sequencing input was PBMCs. These receptors originate from a human donor in good health (CMV status not recorded). Some clones in this sample may be carry-over from other donors' samples. The CDR3 runs from the conserved cysteine through the conserved F or W. A D gene is named only where the DNA matches it firmly. The size entry is marked missing in some rows and otherwise reads once, few, many or a size class.

cdr3_aa	cdr3_nt	d_call	clone_size	j_call	v_call
CASSVSGTGSDEQYF	TGTGCCAGCAGCGTATCCGGGACAGGGTCAGACGAGCAGTACTTC	TRBD1	many	TRBJ2-7	TRBV7-7
CASSNGDTGNSPLHF	TGTGCCAGCAGCAACGGGGACACTGGTAATTCACCCCTCCACTTT	NA	many	TRBJ1-6	TRBV7-2
CASSLTPLGTEAFF	TGTGCCAGCAGCTTAACACCCCTGGGCACTGAAGCTTTCTTT	NA	many	TRBJ1-1	TRBV7-2
CASRRTATGGNTQYF	TGTGCCAGCAGACGCACTGCAACAGGGGGGAATACGCAGTATTTT	TRBD1	many	TRBJ2-3	TRBV6-2/TRBV6-3
CASSHPSGLATGELFF	TGTGCCAGCAGCCATCCTTCGGGACTTGCCACCGGGGAGCTGTTTTTT	NA	many	TRBJ2-2	TRBV3-1
CASSQNQGTGELFF	TGTGCCAGCAGCCAAAATCAGGGGACCGGGGAGCTGTTTTTT	NA	NA	TRBJ2-2	TRBV14
CSVTTDGTYEQYF	TGCAGCGTCACTACGGACGGTACCTACGAGCAGTACTTC	NA	many	TRBJ2-7	TRBV29-1
CAISEFSGPTYEQYF	TGTGCCATCAGTGAATTTTCGGGACCCACCTACGAGCAGTACTTC	NA	many	TRBJ2-7	TRBV10-3
CASSLVGSGVDEQYF	TGTGCCAGCAGCTTAGTAGGGTCAGGAGTGGACGAGCAGTACTTC	NA	many	TRBJ2-7	TRBV7-8
CASSPRGAGGNTDTQYF	TGTGCCAGCAGCCCTAGGGGGGCGGGGGGCAACACAGATACGCAGTATTTT	TRBD2	NA	TRBJ2-3	TRBV6-5
CASSFKGGNTEAFF	TGCGCCAGCAGCTTTAAGGGAGGGAACACTGAAGCTTTCTTT	NA	NA	TRBJ1-1	TRBV5-1
CSVDGRLAGVDEQFF	TGCAGCGTTGATGGACGACTAGCGGGGGTCGATGAGCAGTTCTTC	TRBD2	few	TRBJ2-1	TRBV29-1
CASKMGGEEQFF	TGTGCCAGCAAGATGGGGGGCGAGGAGCAGTTCTTC	NA	many	TRBJ2-1	TRBV7-9
CASSSTWTGSTDTQYF	TGTGCCAGCAGTTCTACTTGGACAGGGAGCACAGATACGCAGTATTTT	TRBD1	many	TRBJ2-3	TRBV6-5
CASSYGVGYNEQFF	TGTGCCAGCAGCTACGGGGTCGGCTACAATGAGCAGTTCTTC	NA	few	TRBJ2-1	TRBV2
CASSEVREGGYTF	TGTGCCAGCAGTGAGGTCCGGGAAGGGGGCTACACCTTC	NA	many	TRBJ1-2	TRBV25-1
CASRKGAKNIQYF	TGTGCCAGTAGAAAGGGGGCCAAAAACATTCAGTACTTC	NA	NA	TRBJ2-4	TRBV19